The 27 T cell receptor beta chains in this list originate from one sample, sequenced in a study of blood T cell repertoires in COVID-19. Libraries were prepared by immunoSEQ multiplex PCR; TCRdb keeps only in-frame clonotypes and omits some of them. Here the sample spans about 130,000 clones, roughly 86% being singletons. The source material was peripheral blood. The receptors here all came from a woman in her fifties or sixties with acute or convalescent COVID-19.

CDR3 nucleotides: TGTGCCAGTGGACCCTTACGGGGCGAGCAGTACTTC. Residues: CASGPLRGEQYF. The rearrangement links TRBV19 to TRBJ2-7, with D possibly matching TRBD2 (5 bases). The CDR3 runs to 12 residues. V shed 8 bases and J shed 6 bases, with 14 bases lying between them. Germline V lookup: CDR1 LNHDA, CDR2 SQIVND (reference sequence). The complete variable domain, with remaining parts taken from reference TRBV19 and TRBJ2-7, reads DGGITQSPKYLFRKEGQNVTLSCEQNLNHDAMYWYRQDPGQGLRLIYYSQIVNDFQKGDIAEGYSVSREKKESFPLTVTSAQKNPTAFYLCASGPLRGEQYFGPGTRLTVT.

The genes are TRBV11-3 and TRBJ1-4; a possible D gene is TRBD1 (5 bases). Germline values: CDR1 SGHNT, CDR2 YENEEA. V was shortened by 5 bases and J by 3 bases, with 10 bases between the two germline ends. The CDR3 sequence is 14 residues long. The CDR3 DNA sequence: TGTGCCAGCAGCCCCGGGGGGTCTAATGAAAAACTGTTTTTT. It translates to CASSPGGSNEKLFF.

The CDR3 region has the DNA TGCGCCAGCAGCCAAGAAGGACAGGGCGCTTCACCCCTCCACTTT. Its protein product is CASSQEGQGASPLHF. The V gene is TRBV4-1, the J gene TRBJ1-6; the match to TRBD1 covers 8 bases. CDR1 MGHRA and CDR2 YSYEKL come from the germline V gene. V was clipped by 0 bases and J by 9 bases; unmatched bases: 4. The CDR3 covers 15 residues.

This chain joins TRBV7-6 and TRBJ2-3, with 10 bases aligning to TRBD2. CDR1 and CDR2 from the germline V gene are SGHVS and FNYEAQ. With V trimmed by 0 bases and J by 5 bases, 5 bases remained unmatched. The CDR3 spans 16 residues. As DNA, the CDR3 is TGTGCCAGCAGCTTAGCCCTTAGCGGGAGGCAAGATACGCAGTATTTT. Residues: CASSLALSGRQDTQYF.

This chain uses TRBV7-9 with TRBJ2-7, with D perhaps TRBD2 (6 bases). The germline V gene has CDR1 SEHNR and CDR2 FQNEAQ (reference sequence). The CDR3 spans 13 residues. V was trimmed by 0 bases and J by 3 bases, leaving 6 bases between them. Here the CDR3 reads CASSLAEGYEQYF. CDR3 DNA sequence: TGTGCCAGCAGCTTAGCGGAGGGCTACGAGCAGTACTTC.

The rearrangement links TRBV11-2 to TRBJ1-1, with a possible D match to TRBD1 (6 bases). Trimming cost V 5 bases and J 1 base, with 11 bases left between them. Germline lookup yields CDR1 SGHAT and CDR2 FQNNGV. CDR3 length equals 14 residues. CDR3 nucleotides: TGTGCCAGCAGCCCGCGGACAGAGAACACTGAAGCTTTCTTT. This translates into CASSPRTENTEAFF.

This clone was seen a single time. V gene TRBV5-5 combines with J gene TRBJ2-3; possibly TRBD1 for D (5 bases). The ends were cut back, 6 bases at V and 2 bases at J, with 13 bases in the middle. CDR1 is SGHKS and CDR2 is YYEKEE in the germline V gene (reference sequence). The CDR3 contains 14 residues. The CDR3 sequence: CASTTGLFTDTQYF. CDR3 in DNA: TGTGCCAGCACAACAGGCCTTTTCACAGATACGCAGTATTTT.

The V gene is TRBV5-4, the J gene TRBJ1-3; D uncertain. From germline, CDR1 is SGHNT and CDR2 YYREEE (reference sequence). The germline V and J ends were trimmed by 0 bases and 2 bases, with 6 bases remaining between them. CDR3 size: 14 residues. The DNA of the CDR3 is TGTGCCAGCAGCTTGGCTCCAGCTGGAAACACCATATATTTT. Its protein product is CASSLAPAGNTIYF.

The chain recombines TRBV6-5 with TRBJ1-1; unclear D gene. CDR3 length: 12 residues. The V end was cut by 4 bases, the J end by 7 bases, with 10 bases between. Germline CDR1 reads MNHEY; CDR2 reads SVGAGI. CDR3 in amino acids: CASSSGFGEAFF. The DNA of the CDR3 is TGTGCCAGCAGTTCGGGGTTTGGTGAAGCTTTCTTT.

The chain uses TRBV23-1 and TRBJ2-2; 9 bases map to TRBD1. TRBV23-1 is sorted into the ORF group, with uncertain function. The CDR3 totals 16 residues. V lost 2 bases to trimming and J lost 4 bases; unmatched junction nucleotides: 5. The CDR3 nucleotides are TGCGCCAGCAGTCAAAGGACAGGGGCCGGCACCGGGGAGCTGTTTTTT. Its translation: CASSQRTGAGTGELFF.

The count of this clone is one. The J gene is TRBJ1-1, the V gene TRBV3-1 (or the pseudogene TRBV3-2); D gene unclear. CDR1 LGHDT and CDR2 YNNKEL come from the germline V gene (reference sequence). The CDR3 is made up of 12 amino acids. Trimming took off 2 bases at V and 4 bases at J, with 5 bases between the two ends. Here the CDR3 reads CASSQRSTEAFF. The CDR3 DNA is TGTGCCAGCAGCCAACGGAGCACTGAAGCTTTCTTT.

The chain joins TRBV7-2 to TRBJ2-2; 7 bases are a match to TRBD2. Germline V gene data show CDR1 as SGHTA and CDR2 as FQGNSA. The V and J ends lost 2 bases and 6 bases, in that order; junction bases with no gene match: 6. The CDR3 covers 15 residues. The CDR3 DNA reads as TGTGCCAGCAGCTTACCGGGCGGGGGTTCCGGGGAGCTGTTTTTT. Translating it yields CASSLPGGGSGELFF.

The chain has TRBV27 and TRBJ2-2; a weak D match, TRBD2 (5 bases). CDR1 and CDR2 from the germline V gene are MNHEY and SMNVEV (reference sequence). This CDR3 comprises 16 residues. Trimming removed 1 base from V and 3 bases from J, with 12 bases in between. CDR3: CASSLFPAVDTGELFF. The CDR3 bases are TGTGCCAGCAGTTTATTTCCAGCGGTTGACACCGGGGAGCTGTTTTTT.

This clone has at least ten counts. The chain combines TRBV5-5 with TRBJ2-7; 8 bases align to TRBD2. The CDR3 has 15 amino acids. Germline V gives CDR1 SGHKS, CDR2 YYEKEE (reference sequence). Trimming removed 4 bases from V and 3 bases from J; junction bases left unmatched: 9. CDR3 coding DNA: TGTGCCAGCAGCGCCTTGGGACTAGGGAACTACGAGCAGTACGTC. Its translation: CASSALGLGNYEQYV.

The CDR3 region is CASSLAAPGLVGVGAHNEQFF. DNA for the CDR3: TGCGCCAGCAGCTTGGCCGCGCCGGGACTAGTCGGAGTGGGGGCGCACAATGAGCAGTTCTTC. The genes are TRBV5-1 and TRBJ2-1; 8 bases line up with TRBD2. Trimming at V came to 0 bases and at J to 5 bases, leaving 22 bases not matched to a gene. The CDR3 loop spans 21 amino acids. Per the germline V gene, CDR1 is SGHRS and CDR2 is YFSETQ.

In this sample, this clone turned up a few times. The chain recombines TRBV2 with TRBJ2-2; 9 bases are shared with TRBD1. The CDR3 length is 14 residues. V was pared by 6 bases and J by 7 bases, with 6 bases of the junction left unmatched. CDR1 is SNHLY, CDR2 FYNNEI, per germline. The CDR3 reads CASSLGQGYGELFF. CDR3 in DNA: TGTGCCAGCAGCTTGGGACAGGGCTACGGGGAGCTGTTTTTT.

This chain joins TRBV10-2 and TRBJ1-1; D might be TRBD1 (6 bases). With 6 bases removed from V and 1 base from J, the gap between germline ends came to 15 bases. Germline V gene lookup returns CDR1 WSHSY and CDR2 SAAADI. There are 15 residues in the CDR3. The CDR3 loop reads CASRPSRGGNTEAFF. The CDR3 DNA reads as TGCGCCAGCAGGCCCTCGAGGGGGGGGAACACTGAAGCTTTCTTT.

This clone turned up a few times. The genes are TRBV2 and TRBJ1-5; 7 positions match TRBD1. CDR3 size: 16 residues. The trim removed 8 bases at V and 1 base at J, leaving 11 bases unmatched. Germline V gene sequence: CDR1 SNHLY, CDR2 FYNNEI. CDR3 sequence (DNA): TGTGCCAGCTCTCGCTACAGGGGAGTCAGCAATCAGCCCCAGCATTTT. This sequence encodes CASSRYRGVSNQPQHF.

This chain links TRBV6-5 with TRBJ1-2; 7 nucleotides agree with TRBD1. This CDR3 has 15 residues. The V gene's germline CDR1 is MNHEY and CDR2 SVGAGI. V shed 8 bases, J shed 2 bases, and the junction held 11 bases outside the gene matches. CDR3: CASLQGPKLNYGYTF. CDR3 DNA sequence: TGTGCCAGCCTACAGGGGCCTAAACTCAACTATGGCTACACCTTC.

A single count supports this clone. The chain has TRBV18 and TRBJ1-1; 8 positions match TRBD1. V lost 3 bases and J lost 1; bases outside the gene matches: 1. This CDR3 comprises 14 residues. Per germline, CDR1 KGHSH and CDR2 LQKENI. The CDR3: CASSPDRANTEAFF. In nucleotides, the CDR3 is TGTGCCAGCTCACCGGACAGGGCGAACACTGAAGCTTTCTTT.

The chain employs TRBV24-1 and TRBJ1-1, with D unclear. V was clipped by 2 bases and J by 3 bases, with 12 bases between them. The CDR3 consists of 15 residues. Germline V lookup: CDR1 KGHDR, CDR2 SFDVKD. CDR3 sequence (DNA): TGTGCCACCAGTGATTCGACACTCGGGGACACTGAAGCTTTCTTT. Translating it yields CATSDSTLGDTEAFF.

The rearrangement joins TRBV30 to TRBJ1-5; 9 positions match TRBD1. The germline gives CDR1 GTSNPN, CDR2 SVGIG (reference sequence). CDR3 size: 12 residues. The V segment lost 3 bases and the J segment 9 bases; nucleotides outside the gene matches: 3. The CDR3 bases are TGTGCCTGGAGGACAGGGGGTGGGCCCCAGCATTTT. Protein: CAWRTGGGPQHF.

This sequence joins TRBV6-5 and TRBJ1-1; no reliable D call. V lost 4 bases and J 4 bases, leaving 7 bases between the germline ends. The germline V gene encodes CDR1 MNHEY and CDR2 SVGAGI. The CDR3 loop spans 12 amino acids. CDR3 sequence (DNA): TGTGCCAGCAGTTCCGGGTCCACTGAAGCTTTCTTT. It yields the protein CASSSGSTEAFF.

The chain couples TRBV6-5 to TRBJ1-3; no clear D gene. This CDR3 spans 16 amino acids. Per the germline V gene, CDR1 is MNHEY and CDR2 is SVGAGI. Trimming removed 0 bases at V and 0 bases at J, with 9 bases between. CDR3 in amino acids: CASSYSRASSGNTIYF. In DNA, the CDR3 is TGTGCCAGCAGTTACTCGAGGGCCAGCTCTGGAAACACCATATATTTT.

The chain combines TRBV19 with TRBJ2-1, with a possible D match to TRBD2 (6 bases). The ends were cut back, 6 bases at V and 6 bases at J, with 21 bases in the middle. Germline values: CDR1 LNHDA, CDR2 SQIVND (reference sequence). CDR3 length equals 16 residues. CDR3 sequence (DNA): TGTGCCAGTAGCCGGGGGAGGACAAGTAGCCCCAATGAGCAGTTCTTC. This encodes CASSRGRTSSPNEQFF. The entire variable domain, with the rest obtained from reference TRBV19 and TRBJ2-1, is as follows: DGGITQSPKYLFRKEGQNVTLSCEQNLNHDAMYWYRQDPGQGLRLIYYSQIVNDFQKGDIAEGYSVSREKKESFPLTVTSAQKNPTAFYLCASSRGRTSSPNEQFFGPGTRLTVL.

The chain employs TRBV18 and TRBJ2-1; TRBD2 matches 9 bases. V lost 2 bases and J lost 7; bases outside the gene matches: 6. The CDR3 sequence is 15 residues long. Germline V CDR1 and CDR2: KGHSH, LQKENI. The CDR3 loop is CASSPVRLAVNEQFF. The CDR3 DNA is TGTGCCAGCTCACCAGTGAGACTAGCGGTTAATGAGCAGTTCTTC.

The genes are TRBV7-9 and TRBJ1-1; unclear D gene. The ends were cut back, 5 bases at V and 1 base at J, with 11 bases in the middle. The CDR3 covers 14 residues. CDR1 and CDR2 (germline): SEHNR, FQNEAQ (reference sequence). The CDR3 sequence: CASSPRAGNTEAFF. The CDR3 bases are TGTGCCAGCAGCCCTAGGGCGGGGAACACTGAAGCTTTCTTT. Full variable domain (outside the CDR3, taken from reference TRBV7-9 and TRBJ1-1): DTGVSQNPRHKITKRGQNVTFRCDPISEHNRLYWYRQTLGQGPEFLTYFQNEAQLEKSRLLSDRFSAERPKGSFSTLEIQRTEQGDSAMYLCASSPRAGNTEAFFGQGTRLTVV.